This T cell receptor (beta chain) was recovered during a study of CD8+CD57+ T cells in acquired aplastic anemia. Profiles of TCR beta VDJ and CDR3 were generated from a genomic DNA template. MiXCR, applied by TCRdb to the reads, yields one record per CDR3 protein. The table lists under 200,000 distinct CDR3 sequences, around 50% of them singletons. The CDR3 extends over 12 amino acids. CDR1 is SGHDT, CDR2 YYEEEE, per germline. V lost 4 bases and J 5 bases, leaving 8 bases between the germline ends. Patients who underwent sequencing had shown CD8+CD57+ cell expansion by flow cytometry. All patients were therapy-naive when blood was sampled.

The gene calls are TRBV5-6 and TRBJ2-3; D is ambiguous. The sample comprised sorted CD4+, CD8+, or CD8+CD57+ T cells (not recorded which) from PBMCs. This TCR was recovered from a human donor with aplastic anemia. The CDR3 region is CASSIQRDTQYF. CDR3 bases: TGTGCCAGCAGCATTCAACGAGATACGCAGTATTTT.